One sample yielded the 3 T cell receptor beta chains listed below, sequenced in a study of CD8 T cells in Susac syndrome. Random hexamers were used to reverse transcribe the RNA input (roughly 0.5 to 1 ug). One entry per CDR3 protein, called by TCRdb with MiXCR from the immunoSEQ multiplex PCR reads. The data contain 70,000 or so distinct CDR3 sequences, roughly 94% of them singletons. The sequenced material came from CD8+ T cells from PBMCs. Receptors originate from a human donor in good health.

This clonotype was detected once. The chain is built from TRBV27 and TRBJ2-7; 7 nucleotides align to TRBD2. The germline CDR1 and CDR2 sequences are MNHEY and SMNVEV (reference sequence). V lost 10 bases to trimming and J lost 5 bases; unmatched junction nucleotides: 17. The CDR3 spans 15 residues. This CDR3 is CAKSITREGPNEQYF. In nucleotides, the CDR3 is TGTGCCAAATCAATCACTAGGGAGGGCCCCAACGAGCAGTACTTC.

The chain employs TRBV9 and TRBJ2-7; D not resolved. The ends were cut back, 0 bases at V and 0 bases at J, with 10 bases in the middle. This CDR3 region has 15 residues. In germline, CDR1 is SGDLS, CDR2 YYNGEE. In DNA form, the CDR3 reads TGTGCCAGCAGCGTAGGAACTCTGAGCTCCTACGAGCAGTACTTC. Amino acids: CASSVGTLSSYEQYF. The full variable domain, with the rest looked up from reference TRBV9 and TRBJ2-7, is DSGVTQTPKHLITATGQRVTLRCSPRSGDLSVYWYQQSLDQGLQFLIQYYNGEERAKGNILERFSAQQFPDLHSELNLSSLELGDSALYFCASSVGTLSSYEQYFGPGTRLTVT.

The V call is TRBV5-1, the J call TRBJ2-7; possible D gene TRBD2, 5 bases. This CDR3 has 14 amino acids. The germline V gene encodes CDR1 SGHRS and CDR2 YFSETQ. V was shortened by 0 bases and J by 2 bases, with 9 bases between the two germline ends. In nucleotides, the CDR3 is TGCGCCAGCAGCTTGGGCGGGCCTACCTACGAGCAGTACGTC. Its translation: CASSLGGPTYEQYV.